The next 30 T cell receptor beta chains were all read from a single sample in a study of cytomegalovirus exposure and HLA in healthy donors. PCR primers comprised 60 Vbeta and 13 Jbeta primers. Clones were read by immunoSEQ multiplex PCR, and TCRdb kept only the in-frame ones, dropping some. The table has 80,000 to 100,000 clones, around 82% seen once. Sample: PBMCs. These receptors all come from a man aged 35 to 55 in good health and CMV-seropositive.

J is TRBJ2-1 and V is TRBV12-1; the D call in the table, TRBD2, was not verified against the DNA. TRBV12-1 counts as a pseudogene. The CDR3 covers 13 residues. The CDR3 region is CASSPPTSDKRFF. Written as DNA, the CDR3 is TGTGCCAGCAGCCCACCGACTAGCGACAAACGGTTCTTC.

The CDR3 loop is CASSSLGELNQPQHF. In DNA, the CDR3 is TGTGCCAGCAGCTCGCTAGGGGAACTTAATCAGCCCCAGCATTTT. The chain recombines TRBV5-6 with TRBJ1-5; D perhaps matches TRBD1 (5 bases). This CDR3 comprises 15 residues. V was pared by 3 bases and J by 4 bases, with 14 bases between. Germline values: CDR1 SGHDT, CDR2 YYEEEE.

J is TRBJ2-7 and V is TRBV9; D is uncertain. Germline CDR1 and CDR2: SGDLS and YYNGEE. The CDR3 is made up of 15 amino acids. The V end lost 0 bases, the J end lost 0 bases, and 10 bases lay between the germline ends. The CDR3 coding sequence is TGTGCCAGCAGCGTAGTTGAAGATAGCTCCTACGAGCAGTACTTC. It codes for CASSVVEDSSYEQYF.

J is TRBJ1-1 and V is TRBV4-1; 8 bases fit TRBD1. CDR1 MGHRA and CDR2 YSYEKL come from the germline V gene. This CDR3 comprises 16 residues. V dropped 4 bases and J dropped 1; count of bases not matched to a gene: 8. The CDR3 here is CASSPRTGSQNTEAFF. Here the CDR3 DNA reads TGCGCCAGCAGCCCGCGGACAGGGAGCCAGAACACTGAAGCTTTCTTT.

The rearrangement uses TRBV28 and TRBJ2-1; 12 bases fit TRBD2. The CDR3 consists of 15 residues. With 4 bases clipped from V and 2 bases from J, the junction kept 0 bases outside the gene matches. Germline V CDR1 and CDR2: MDHEN, SYDVKM. CDR3 amino acids: CASSSSGRAYNEQFF. CDR3 coding DNA: TGTGCCAGCAGTTCTAGCGGGAGGGCCTACAATGAGCAGTTCTTC.

This CDR3 is CASSPPGLKNTEAFF. The CDR3 DNA follows: TGTGCCAGCTCACCACCGGGACTTAAGAACACTGAAGCTTTCTTT. The V gene is TRBV18, the J gene TRBJ1-1, with D maybe TRBD1 (5 bases). The germline gives CDR1 KGHSH, CDR2 LQKENI. V was clipped by 0 bases and J by 1 base, with 9 bases between them. The CDR3 spans 15 residues. Full variable domain (remainder filled in from reference TRBV18 and TRBJ1-1): NAGVMQNPRHLVRRRGQEARLRCSPMKGHSHVYWYRQLPEEGLKFMVYLQKENIIDESGMPKERFSAEFPKEGPSILRIQQVVRGDSAAYFCASSPPGLKNTEAFFGQGTRLTVV.

The V gene is TRBV5-8, the J gene TRBJ1-3, with D maybe TRBD1 (6 bases). The CDR3 extends over 15 amino acids. V was clipped by 0 bases and J by 0 bases, with 7 bases between them. Germline CDR1 SGHTS, CDR2 YDEGEE. The CDR3 is CASSLGTVSGNTIYF. The DNA for the CDR3 is TGTGCCAGCAGCTTGGGGACAGTCTCTGGAAACACCATATATTTT.

In the case of this clone: The junction departs from the called germline gene at one end, perhaps through a read error. V and J are TRBV7-7 and TRBJ2-1; 15 bases map to TRBD2. Germline lookup yields CDR1 SSHAT and CDR2 FNYEAQ (reference sequence). This CDR3 has 16 amino acids. DNA for the CDR3: TGTGCTAGCAGCCCGGGACTAGCGGGGGGCCTCAATGAGCAGTTCTTC. This translates into CASSPGLAGGLNEQFF.

CDR3 amino acids: CASSAAERGGGDTQYF. The CDR3 DNA reads as TGTGCCAGCAGCGCAGCTGAGCGGGGGGGCGGAGATACGCAGTATTTT. This chain connects TRBV9 to TRBJ2-3; 10 bases map to TRBD2. Per germline, CDR1 SGDLS and CDR2 YYNGEE. The V gene end was trimmed by 3 bases and the J gene end by 5 bases; junction bases not matched to a gene: 9. This CDR3 contains 16 residues.

This chain links TRBV29-1 with TRBJ2-7; 9 bases align to TRBD1. CDR3 length: 14 amino acids. Looked up from germline, CDR1 is SQVTM and CDR2 is ANQGSEA. V was clipped by 6 bases and J by 3 bases; unmatched bases: 9. In DNA form, the CDR3 reads TGCAGCGTAGCCCGGGACAGGGCCCTCTACGAGCAGTACTTC. Its protein product is CSVARDRALYEQYF.

The V gene is TRBV7-6, the J gene TRBJ1-5; no reliable D call. Germline CDR1 reads SGHVS; CDR2 reads FNYEAQ. V was clipped by 1 base and J by 7 bases, with 8 bases between them. This CDR3 spans 13 amino acids. The DNA for the CDR3 is TGTGCCAGCAGCTTAGAGGTGGGCCAGCCCCAGCATTTT. It encodes CASSLEVGQPQHF.

On this clone: At one boundary the junction diverges from the germline segment, which might be a read error. The chain combines TRBV4-1 with TRBJ1-2; 8 bases match TRBD1. Looked up from germline, CDR1 is MGHRA and CDR2 is YSYEKL. The CDR3 has 13 amino acids. The DNA for the CDR3 is TGCGCCAGCAGCCAAGAAAGTGGGACAGGCCAGAGGTTC. Translating it yields CASSQESGTGQRF.

V is TRBV30 and J is TRBJ1-5, with TRBD1 matching 8 bases. The CDR3 contains 15 residues. The J segment lost 0 bases and the V segment lost 3 bases, leaving 4 bases of the junction unmatched. Germline V CDR1 and CDR2: GTSNPN, SVGIG (reference sequence). As DNA, the CDR3 is TGTGCCTGGAGCGACAGGGGATATAGCAATCAGCCCCAGCATTTT. It yields the protein CAWSDRGYSNQPQHF.

The chain links TRBV7-9 to TRBJ2-1; 12 nucleotides match TRBD2. Germline assignment: CDR1 SEHNR and CDR2 FQNEAQ (reference sequence). J lost 9 bases, V lost 4 bases, and 19 bases had no gene match. This CDR3 has 19 residues. The CDR3 is CASSSLAGGRGDLLSEQFF. CDR3 DNA: TGTGCCAGCAGCTCTCTAGCGGGAGGGCGCGGGGATCTCCTCAGTGAGCAGTTCTTC.

The gene calls are TRBV6-6 and TRBJ1-6; D ambiguous. Germline-derived CDR1 and CDR2 are MNHNY and SVGAGI (reference sequence). Deletions cut 7 bases from V and 6 bases from J, with 10 bases between. The CDR3 loop spans 13 amino acids. The CDR3 loop reads CASTNQVNSPLHF. CDR3 bases: TGTGCCAGCACCAACCAGGTTAATTCACCCCTCCACTTT.

Points on this clone: This same CDR3 is encoded by further DNA sequences in the sample. V is TRBV28 and J is TRBJ1-2; possibly TRBD1 for D (5 bases). The CDR3 covers 13 residues. Germline CDR1 MDHEN, CDR2 SYDVKM. Trimming took 3 bases from V and 3 from J, leaving 8 bases between them. Written as DNA, the CDR3 is TGTGCCAGCAGTTTGGGGGGGGACTATGGCTACACCTTC. This gives the protein CASSLGGDYGYTF.

The chain joins TRBV9 to TRBJ2-1; 10 bases map to TRBD2. V shed 4 bases and J 9 bases; nucleotides not matched to a gene: 10. In germline, CDR1 is SGDLS, CDR2 YYNGEE. The CDR3 has 15 amino acids. In DNA form, the CDR3 reads TGTGCCAGCAGCATATTAGCGGGGGGCCCTGCTGAGCAGTTCTTC. Protein sequence: CASSILAGGPAEQFF.

This chain links TRBV11-2 with TRBJ2-1; TRBD2 matches at 7 bases. With V trimmed by 5 bases and J by 7 bases, 14 bases remained unmatched. Germline CDR1 and CDR2: SGHAT and FQNNGV. The CDR3 loop spans 16 amino acids. CDR3 region: CASSLVPGGFKNEQFF. The CDR3 DNA reads TGTGCCAGCAGCCTGGTCCCGGGAGGTTTCAAGAATGAGCAGTTCTTC.

The rearrangement uses TRBV10-2 and TRBJ2-1; 9 bases agree with TRBD1. There are 14 residues in the CDR3. Germline CDR1 WSHSY, CDR2 SAAADI. V was clipped by 6 bases and J by 7 bases; unmatched bases: 7. The DNA of the CDR3 is TGCGCCAGCAGCCTCACAGGGGGCCCTAATGAGCAGTTCTTC. It yields the protein CASSLTGGPNEQFF.

Only a few counts were recorded for this clone. This chain links TRBV28 with TRBJ2-5, with D perhaps matching TRBD2 (5 bases). This CDR3 comprises 14 residues. V was clipped by 7 bases and J by 1 base, with 13 bases between them. The germline gives CDR1 MDHEN, CDR2 SYDVKM. The CDR3 nucleotides are TGTGCCAGCACACAGAACGGGGTCCAAGAGACCCAGTACTTC. This sequence encodes CASTQNGVQETQYF.

The chain has TRBV27 and TRBJ1-1; possible D gene TRBD1, 5 bases. This CDR3 comprises 16 residues. The germline V gene encodes CDR1 MNHEY and CDR2 SMNVEV (reference sequence). V lost 4 bases, J lost 0 bases, and 15 bases lay in between. The chain's CDR3 is CASSSSWGELNTEAFF. The CDR3 DNA reads TGTGCCAGCAGTTCAAGTTGGGGGGAGCTGAACACTGAAGCTTTCTTT.

The chain employs TRBV30 and TRBJ2-1, with D tentatively TRBD1 (6 bases). There are 13 residues in the CDR3. Trimming stripped 2 bases from V and 9 bases from J, with 14 bases between. The germline V gene encodes CDR1 GTSNPN and CDR2 SVGIG (reference sequence). The CDR3 DNA is TGTGCCTGGAGTTCAGGGGCATGGGGTGAGCAGTTCTTC. Its protein is CAWSSGAWGEQFF.

V gene TRBV27 combines with J gene TRBJ2-3; TRBD1 aligns across 8 bases. In germline, CDR1 is MNHEY, CDR2 SMNVEV (reference sequence). CDR3 size: 15 residues. V was clipped by 0 bases and J by 4 bases; unmatched bases: 3. In nucleotides, the CDR3 is TGTGCCAGCAGTTTATCTGCAGGGGGCTCAGATACGCAGTATTTT. It specifies CASSLSAGGSDTQYF.

The chain recombines TRBV7-9 with TRBJ2-3; TRBD2 is a possible D gene (5 bases). CDR3 length equals 10 residues. Trimming removed 5 bases from V and 8 bases from J, with 5 bases in between. Germline V gene lookup returns CDR1 SEHNR and CDR2 FQNEAQ (reference sequence). The CDR3: CASSEGTQYF. In nucleotides, the CDR3 is TGTGCCAGCAGCGAGGGTACGCAGTATTTT.

The chain combines TRBV2 with TRBJ2-1, with unresolved D. CDR3 length: 12 residues. Per the germline V gene, CDR1 is SNHLY and CDR2 is FYNNEI. The V end was cut by 6 bases, the J end by 2 bases, with 5 bases between. The CDR3 spells CASSDTYNEQFF. The CDR3 region has the DNA TGTGCCAGCAGCGACACCTACAATGAGCAGTTCTTC.

The chain joins TRBV5-1 to TRBJ2-1, with 7 bases identical to TRBD2. With V trimmed by 4 bases and J by 0 bases, 10 bases remained unmatched. Germline lookup yields CDR1 SGHRS and CDR2 YFSETQ. The CDR3 loop spans 17 amino acids. CDR3: CASSLNLAGSSYNEQFF. For the CDR3, the DNA is TGCGCCAGCAGCCTGAACTTAGCGGGCAGCTCCTACAATGAGCAGTTCTTC.

The gene calls are TRBV11-2 and TRBJ2-3; 9 bases agree with TRBD2. From germline, CDR1 is SGHAT and CDR2 FQNNGV. Germline trimming cut 2 bases from V and 6 bases from J; bases unmatched to any gene: 9. The CDR3 is 16 amino acids. The CDR3 is CASSLSGGGASDTQYF. The CDR3 nucleotides are TGTGCCAGCAGCTTAAGTGGCGGGGGGGCGTCGGATACGCAGTATTTT.

V usage is TRBV5-1 and J usage is TRBJ2-3; no firm D call. Trimming pared 7 bases from V and 7 bases from J, leaving 7 bases between. Germline V gene lookup returns CDR1 SGHRS and CDR2 YFSETQ. The CDR3 runs to 10 residues. The CDR3 nucleotides read TGCGCCAGCCCGAGGAATACGCAGTATTTT. This gives the protein CASPRNTQYF.

This clone was seen a few times. J is TRBJ1-5 and V is TRBV6-5, with D unclear. Per germline, CDR1 MNHEY and CDR2 SVGAGI. The CDR3 covers 14 residues. V dropped 4 bases and J dropped 3 bases, with 10 bases sitting between them. The CDR3 reads CASSSRRSNQPQHF. DNA of the CDR3: TGTGCCAGCAGTTCCCGGCGGTCCAATCAGCCCCAGCATTTT.

The chain is built from TRBV4-1 and TRBJ1-1; no firm D call. The CDR3 has 15 residues. The V and J ends lost 1 base and 0 bases respectively, with 9 bases between them. Germline V gene sequence: CDR1 MGHRA, CDR2 YSYEKL. The CDR3: CASSQGRVLNTEAFF. The CDR3 DNA follows: TGCGCCAGCAGCCAAGGACGGGTACTGAACACTGAAGCTTTCTTT.